This T cell receptor beta chain appears in the sequencing data of a study of regulatory T cells in long-lasting Graves disease. General study results and limits: Thyroid tissue was not studied; only peripheral blood was.

Arm-PCR of CDR3 regions and iRepertoire HTBI primers were the basis on which TCR beta libraries were built. TCRdb itself ran the multiplex PCR reads through MiXCR, one entry per CDR3 protein. The data hold about 290,000 distinct CDR3 sequences, with 22% observed a single time. Looked up from germline, CDR1 is SGHTA and CDR2 is FQGNSA. The CDR3 loop spans 13 amino acids. V gave up 6 bases and J gave up 9 bases, with 15 bases separating them. As for this clonotype: Its antigen is undetermined.

Time point reported: persistent/refractory GD, antithyroid drugs over 5 years with positive TRAb. With RNA extracted from PBMCs as input, the TCR library was made. The sequenced sample was peripheral blood mononuclear cells (PBMCs), obtained when the disease was refractory, from a patient treated with antithyroid drugs. The chain recombines TRBV7-2 with TRBJ2-1; D ambiguous. The source of this sequence is a female donor with Graves disease. CDR3 DNA: TGTGCCAGCAGGTCCCCAGCCTCCGGTGAGCAGTTCTTC. It specifies CASRSPASGEQFF.